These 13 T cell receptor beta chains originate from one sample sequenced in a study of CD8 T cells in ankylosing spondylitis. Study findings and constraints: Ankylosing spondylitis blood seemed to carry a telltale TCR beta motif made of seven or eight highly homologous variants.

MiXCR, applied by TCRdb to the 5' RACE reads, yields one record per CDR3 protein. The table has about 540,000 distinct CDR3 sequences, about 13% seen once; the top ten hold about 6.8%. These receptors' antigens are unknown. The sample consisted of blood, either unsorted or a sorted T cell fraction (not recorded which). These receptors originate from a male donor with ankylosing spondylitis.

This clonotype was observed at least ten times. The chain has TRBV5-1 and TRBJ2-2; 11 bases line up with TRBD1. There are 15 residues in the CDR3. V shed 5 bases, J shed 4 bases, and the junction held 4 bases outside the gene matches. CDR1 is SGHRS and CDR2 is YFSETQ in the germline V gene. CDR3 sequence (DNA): TGCGCCAGCAGATATGGGACAGGGGGCACCGGGGAGCTGTTTTTT. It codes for CASRYGTGGTGELFF. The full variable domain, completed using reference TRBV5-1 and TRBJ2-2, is KAGVTQTPRYLIKTRGQQVTLSCSPISGHRSVSWYQQTPGQGLQFLFEYFSETQRNKGNFPGRFSGRQFSNSRSEMNVSTLELGDSALYLCASRYGTGGTGELFFGEGSRLTVL.

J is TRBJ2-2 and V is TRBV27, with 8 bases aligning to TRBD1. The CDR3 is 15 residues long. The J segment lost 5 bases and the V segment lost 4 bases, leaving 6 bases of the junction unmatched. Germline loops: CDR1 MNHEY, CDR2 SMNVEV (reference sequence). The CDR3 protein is CASSSSRGRTGELFF. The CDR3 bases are TGTGCCAGCAGTTCTTCCAGGGGGCGGACCGGGGAGCTGTTTTTT.

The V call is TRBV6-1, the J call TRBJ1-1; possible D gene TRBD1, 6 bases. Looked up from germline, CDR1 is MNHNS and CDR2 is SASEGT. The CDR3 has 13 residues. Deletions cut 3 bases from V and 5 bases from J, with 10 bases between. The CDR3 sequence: CASSDRGETEAFF. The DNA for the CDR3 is TGTGCCAGCAGTGACAGGGGAGAAACTGAAGCTTTCTTT.

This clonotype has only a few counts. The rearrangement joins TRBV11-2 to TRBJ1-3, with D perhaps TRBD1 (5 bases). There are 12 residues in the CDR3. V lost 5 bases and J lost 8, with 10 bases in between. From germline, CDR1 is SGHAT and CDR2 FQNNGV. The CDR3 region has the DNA TGTGCCAGCAGCCCGCAGGGACACACCATATATTTT. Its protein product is CASSPQGHTIYF.

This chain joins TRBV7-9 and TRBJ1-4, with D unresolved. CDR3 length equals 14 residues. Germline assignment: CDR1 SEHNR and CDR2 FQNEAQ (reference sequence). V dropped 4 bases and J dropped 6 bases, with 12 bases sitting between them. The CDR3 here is CASSSDRSDEKLFF. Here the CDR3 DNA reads TGTGCCAGCAGCTCCGATCGATCTGATGAAAAACTGTTTTTT.

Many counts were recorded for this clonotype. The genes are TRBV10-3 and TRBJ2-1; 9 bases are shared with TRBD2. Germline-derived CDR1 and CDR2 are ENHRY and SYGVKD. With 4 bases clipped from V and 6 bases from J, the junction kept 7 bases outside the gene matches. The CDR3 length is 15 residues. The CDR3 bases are TGTGCCATCAGTGCCGCGGGAGGGCCCTCCAATGAGCAGTTCTTC. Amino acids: CAISAAGGPSNEQFF.

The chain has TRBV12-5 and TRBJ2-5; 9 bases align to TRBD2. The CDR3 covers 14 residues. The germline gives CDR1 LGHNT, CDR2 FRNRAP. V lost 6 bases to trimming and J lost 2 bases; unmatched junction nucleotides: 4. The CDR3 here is CASGQLAGQETQYF. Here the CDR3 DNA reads TGTGCTAGTGGGCAACTAGCGGGTCAAGAGACCCAGTACTTC.

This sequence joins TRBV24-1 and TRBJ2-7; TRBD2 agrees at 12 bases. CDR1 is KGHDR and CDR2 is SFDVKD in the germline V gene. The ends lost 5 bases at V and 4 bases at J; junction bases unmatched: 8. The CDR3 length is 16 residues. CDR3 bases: TGTGCCACCAGTGGTCTAGCGGGAGGGCCGGGGTACGAGCAGTACTTC. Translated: CATSGLAGGPGYEQYF.

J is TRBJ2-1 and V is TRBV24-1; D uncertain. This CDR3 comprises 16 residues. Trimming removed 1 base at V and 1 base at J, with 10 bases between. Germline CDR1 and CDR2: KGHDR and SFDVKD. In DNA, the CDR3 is TGTGCCACCAGTGATTTTCCCGTGGGGTCCTACAATGAGCAGTTCTTC. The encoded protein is CATSDFPVGSYNEQFF.

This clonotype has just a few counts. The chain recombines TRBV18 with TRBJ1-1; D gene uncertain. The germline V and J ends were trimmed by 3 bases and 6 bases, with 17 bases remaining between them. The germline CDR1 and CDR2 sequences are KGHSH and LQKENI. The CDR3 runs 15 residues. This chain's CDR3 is CASSPRSAMVAEAFF. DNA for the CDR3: TGTGCCAGCTCACCCCGGTCGGCTATGGTCGCTGAAGCTTTCTTT.

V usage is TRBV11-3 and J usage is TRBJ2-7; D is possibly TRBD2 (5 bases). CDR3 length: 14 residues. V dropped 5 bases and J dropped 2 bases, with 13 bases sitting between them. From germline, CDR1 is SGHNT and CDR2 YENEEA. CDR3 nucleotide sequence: TGTGCCAGCAGCCCACCGCGGGTCCCCTACGAGCAGTACGTC. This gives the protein CASSPPRVPYEQYV.

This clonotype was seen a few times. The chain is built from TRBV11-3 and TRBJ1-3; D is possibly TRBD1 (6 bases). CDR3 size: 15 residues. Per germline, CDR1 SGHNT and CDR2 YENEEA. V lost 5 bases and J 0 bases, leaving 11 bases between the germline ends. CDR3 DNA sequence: TGTGCCAGCAGCGCCAGGGGTCACTCTGGAAACACCATATATTTT. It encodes CASSARGHSGNTIYF.

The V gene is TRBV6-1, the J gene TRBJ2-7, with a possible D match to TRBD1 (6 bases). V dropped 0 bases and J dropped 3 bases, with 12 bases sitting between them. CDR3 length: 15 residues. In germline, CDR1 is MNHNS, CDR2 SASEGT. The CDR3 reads CASSEASGALYEQYF. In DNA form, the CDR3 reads TGTGCCAGCAGTGAAGCGTCAGGGGCCCTCTACGAGCAGTACTTC.